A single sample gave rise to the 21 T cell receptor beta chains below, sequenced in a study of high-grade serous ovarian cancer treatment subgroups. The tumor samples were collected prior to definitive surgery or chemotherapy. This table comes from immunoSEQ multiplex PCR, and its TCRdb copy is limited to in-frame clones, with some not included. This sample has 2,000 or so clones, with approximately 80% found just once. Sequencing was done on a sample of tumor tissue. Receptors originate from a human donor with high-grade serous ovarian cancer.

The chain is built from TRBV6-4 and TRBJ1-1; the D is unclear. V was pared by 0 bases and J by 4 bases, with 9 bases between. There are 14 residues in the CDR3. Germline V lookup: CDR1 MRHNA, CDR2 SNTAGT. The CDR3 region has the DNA TGTGCCAGCAGTGACTCGGAAAGGGCCACTGAAGCTTTCTTT. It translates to CASSDSERATEAFF.

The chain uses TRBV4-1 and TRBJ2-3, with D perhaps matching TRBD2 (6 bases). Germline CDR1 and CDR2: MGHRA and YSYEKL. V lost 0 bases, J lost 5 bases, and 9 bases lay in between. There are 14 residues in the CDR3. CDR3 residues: CASSQDASVDTQYF. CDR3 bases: TGCGCCAGCAGCCAAGACGCTAGCGTAGATACGCAGTATTTT.

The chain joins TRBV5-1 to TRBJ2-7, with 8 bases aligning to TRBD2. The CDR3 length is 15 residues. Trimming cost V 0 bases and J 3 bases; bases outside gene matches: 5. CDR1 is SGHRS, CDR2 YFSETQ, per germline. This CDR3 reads CASSLGGTSDYEQYF. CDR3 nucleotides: TGCGCCAGCAGCTTGGGTGGGACTAGTGACTACGAGCAGTACTTC.

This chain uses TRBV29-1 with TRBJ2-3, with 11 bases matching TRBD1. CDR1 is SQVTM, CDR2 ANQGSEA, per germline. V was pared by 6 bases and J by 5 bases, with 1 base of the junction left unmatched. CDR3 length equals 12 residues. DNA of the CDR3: TGCAGCGTGGGACAGGGGGGAGATACGCAGTATTTT. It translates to CSVGQGGDTQYF.

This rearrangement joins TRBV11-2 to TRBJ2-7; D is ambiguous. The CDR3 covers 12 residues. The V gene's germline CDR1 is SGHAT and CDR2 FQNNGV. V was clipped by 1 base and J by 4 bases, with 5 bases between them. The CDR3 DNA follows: TGTGCCAGCAGCTTAGGGGCTTACGAGCAGTACTTC. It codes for CASSLGAYEQYF.

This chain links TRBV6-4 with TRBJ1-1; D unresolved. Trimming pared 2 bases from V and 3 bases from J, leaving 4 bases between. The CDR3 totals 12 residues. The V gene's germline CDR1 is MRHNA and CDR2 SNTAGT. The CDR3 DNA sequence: TGTGCCAGCAGTGACGGGCACACTGAAGCTTTCTTT. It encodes CASSDGHTEAFF.

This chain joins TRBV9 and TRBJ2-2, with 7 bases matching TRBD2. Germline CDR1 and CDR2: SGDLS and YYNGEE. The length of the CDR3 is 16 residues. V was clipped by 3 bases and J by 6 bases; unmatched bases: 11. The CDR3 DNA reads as TGTGCCAGCAGCGAACGGGAGGCAAAAGTTGCCGGGGAGCTGTTTTTT. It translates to CASSEREAKVAGELFF. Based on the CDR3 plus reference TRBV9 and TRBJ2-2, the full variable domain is DSGVTQTPKHLITATGQRVTLRCSPRSGDLSVYWYQQSLDQGLQFLIQYYNGEERAKGNILERFSAQQFPDLHSELNLSSLELGDSALYFCASSEREAKVAGELFFGEGSRLTVL.

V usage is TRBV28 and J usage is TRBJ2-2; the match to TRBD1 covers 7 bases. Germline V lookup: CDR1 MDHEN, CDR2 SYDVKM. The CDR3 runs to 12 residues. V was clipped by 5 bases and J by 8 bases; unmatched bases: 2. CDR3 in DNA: TGTGCCAGCAGTCAACAGGGGGGGGAGCTGTTTTTT. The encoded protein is CASSQQGGELFF. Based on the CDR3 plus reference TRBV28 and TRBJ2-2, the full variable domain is DVKVTQSSRYLVKRTGEKVFLECVQDMDHENMFWYRQDPGLGLRLIYFSYDVKMKEKGDIPEGYSVSREKKERFSLILESASTNQTSMYLCASSQQGGELFFGEGSRLTVL.

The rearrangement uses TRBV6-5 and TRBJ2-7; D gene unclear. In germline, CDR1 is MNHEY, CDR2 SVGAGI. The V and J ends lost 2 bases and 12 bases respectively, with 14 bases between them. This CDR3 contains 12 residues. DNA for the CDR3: TGTGCCAGCAGTTACGGTTTAAGGACCCTGTACTTC. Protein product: CASSYGLRTLYF.

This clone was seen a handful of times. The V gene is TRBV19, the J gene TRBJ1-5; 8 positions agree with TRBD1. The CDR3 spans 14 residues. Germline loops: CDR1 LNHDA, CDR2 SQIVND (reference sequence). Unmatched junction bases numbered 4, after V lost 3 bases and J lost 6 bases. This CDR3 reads CASSMGQEVQPQHF. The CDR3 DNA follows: TGTGCCAGTAGTATGGGACAGGAGGTTCAGCCCCAGCATTTT.

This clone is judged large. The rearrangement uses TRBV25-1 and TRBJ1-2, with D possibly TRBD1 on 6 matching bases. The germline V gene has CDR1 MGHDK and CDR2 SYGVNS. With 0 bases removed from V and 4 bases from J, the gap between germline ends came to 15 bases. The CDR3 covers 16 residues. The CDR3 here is CASSEYLGGAGYGYTF. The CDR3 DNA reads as TGTGCCAGCAGTGAATATCTCGGGGGCGCTGGCTATGGCTACACCTTC.

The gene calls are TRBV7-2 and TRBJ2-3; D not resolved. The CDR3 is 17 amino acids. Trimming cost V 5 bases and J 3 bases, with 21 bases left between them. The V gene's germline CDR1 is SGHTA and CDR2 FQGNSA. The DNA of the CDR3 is TGTGCCAGCAGCCCCTCCCTCTTCCAGATCACAACAGATACGCAGTATTTT. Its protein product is CASSPSLFQITTDTQYF.

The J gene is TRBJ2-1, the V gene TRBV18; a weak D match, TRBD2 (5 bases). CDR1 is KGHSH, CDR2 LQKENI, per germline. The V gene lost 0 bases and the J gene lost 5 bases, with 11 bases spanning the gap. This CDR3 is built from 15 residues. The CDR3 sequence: CASSPPGSGDNEQFF. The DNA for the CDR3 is TGTGCCAGCTCACCACCGGGGTCCGGGGACAATGAGCAGTTCTTC.

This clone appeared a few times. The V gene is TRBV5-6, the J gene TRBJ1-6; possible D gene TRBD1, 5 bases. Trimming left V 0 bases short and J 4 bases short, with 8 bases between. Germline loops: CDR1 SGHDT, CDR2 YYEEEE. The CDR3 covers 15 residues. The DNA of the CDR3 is TGTGCCAGCAGCTTGGCCGGGGCGTATAATTCACCCCTCCACTTT. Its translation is CASSLAGAYNSPLHF. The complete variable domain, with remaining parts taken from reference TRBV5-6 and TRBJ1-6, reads DAGVTQSPTHLIKTRGQQVTLRCSPKSGHDTVSWYQQALGQGPQFIFQYYEEEERQRGNFPDRFSGHQFPNYSSELNVNALLLGDSALYLCASSLAGAYNSPLHFGNGTRLTVT.

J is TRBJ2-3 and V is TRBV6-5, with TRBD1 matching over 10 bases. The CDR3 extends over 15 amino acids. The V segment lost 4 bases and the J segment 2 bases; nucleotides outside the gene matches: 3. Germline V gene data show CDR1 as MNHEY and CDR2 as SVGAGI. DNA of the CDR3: TGTGCCAGCAGTTCGGGACAGGGGATCACAGATACGCAGTATTTT. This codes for CASSSGQGITDTQYF.

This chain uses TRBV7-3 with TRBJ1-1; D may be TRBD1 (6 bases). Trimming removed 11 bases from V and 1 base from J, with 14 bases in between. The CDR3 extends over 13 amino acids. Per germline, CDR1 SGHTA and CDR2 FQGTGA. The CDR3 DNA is TGTGCCGGGGGGGCGCTGAGGAACACTGAAGCTTTCTTT. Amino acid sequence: CAGGALRNTEAFF.

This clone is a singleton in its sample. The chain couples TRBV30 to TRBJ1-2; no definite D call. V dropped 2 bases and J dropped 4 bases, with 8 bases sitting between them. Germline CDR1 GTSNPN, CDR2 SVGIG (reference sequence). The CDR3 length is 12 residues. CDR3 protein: CAWSQSSYGYTF. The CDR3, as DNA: TGTGCCTGGAGTCAGTCGAGCTATGGCTACACCTTC. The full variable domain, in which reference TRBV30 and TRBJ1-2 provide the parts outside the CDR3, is SQTIHQWPATLVQPVGSPLSLECTVEGTSNPNLYWYRQAAGRGLQLLFYSVGIGQISSEVPQNLSASRPQDRQFILSSKKLLLSDSGFYLCAWSQSSYGYTFGSGTRLTVV.

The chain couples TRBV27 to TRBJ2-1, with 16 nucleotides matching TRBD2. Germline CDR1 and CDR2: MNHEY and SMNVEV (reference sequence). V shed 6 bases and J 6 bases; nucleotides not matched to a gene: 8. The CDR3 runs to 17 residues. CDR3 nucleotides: TGTGCCAGCAGACCGGGACTAGCGGGGGGGTCCGTCAATGAGCAGTTCTTC. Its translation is CASRPGLAGGSVNEQFF.

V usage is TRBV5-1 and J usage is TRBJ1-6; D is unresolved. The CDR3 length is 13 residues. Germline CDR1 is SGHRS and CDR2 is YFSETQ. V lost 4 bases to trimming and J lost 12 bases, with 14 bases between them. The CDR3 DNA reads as TGCGCCAGCAGCGTGGACCTTGGGTTACCCCTCCACTTT. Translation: CASSVDLGLPLHF.

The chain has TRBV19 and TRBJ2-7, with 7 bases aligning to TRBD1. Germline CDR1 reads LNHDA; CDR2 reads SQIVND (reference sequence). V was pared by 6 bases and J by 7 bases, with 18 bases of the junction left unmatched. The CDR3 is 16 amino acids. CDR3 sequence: CASSLFSGTATGEQYF. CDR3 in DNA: TGTGCCAGTAGCCTCTTTTCCGGGACAGCGACGGGTGAGCAGTACTTC.

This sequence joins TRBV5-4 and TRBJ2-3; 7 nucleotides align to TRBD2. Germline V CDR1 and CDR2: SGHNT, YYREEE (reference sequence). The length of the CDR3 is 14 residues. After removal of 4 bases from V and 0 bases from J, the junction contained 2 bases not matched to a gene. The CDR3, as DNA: TGTGCCAGCAGCGGGACTACCAGCACAGATACGCAGTATTTT. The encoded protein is CASSGTTSTDTQYF.